This T cell receptor beta chain is from a study of blood T cell repertoires in COVID-19 (dated by TCRdb to 2018 to 2021). About the full investigation: Samples from collaborators originated in the United States, Italy and Spain and spanned both the acute and convalescent phases of COVID-19. The prospective study material was composed of cDNA or gDNA derived from T cells, B-cell-depleted T cells, or PBMCs. Deeply sampled blood TCRbeta repertoires from subjects exposed to, actively infected with, or recovered from COVID-19 were included in the dataset. The repertoires were released in a freely available public database intended as a resource for research on the immune response to SARS-CoV-2. Samples came from the ongoing ImmuneRACE study (first 160 participants) plus 1,254 subjects from 6 global collaborators. Sample metadata almost always included a de-identified subject ID, COVID-19 status, age in years and sex. Where available, HLA class I and class II types were obtained from metadata supplied by the sample provider rather than from assay-based typing. Overall study outcomes, separate from this receptor: The amount of clinical and demographic metadata varied by source and participant and was provided uncurated.

Participants in the prospective study were enrolled through a virtual design, were aged 18 to 89 years, and lived in 20 to 30 United States geographic areas. Cohort assignment in the prospective study relied on participant-reported clinical history from a screening survey and a study questionnaire. ImmuneRACE Cohort 3 recovered participants were defined by two consecutive negative NP/OP PCR tests, healthcare professional clearance, or symptom resolution. In the prospective study, whole blood, serum and a nasopharyngeal or oropharyngeal swab were collected from each participant by mobile phlebotomists. Prospective study participants could optionally give additional blood draws and questionnaires over an approximately 2-month period. Before DNA extraction, prospective study blood samples were shipped either frozen or at room temperature. V is trimmed back by 1 base and J by 15 bases, and the junction contains 7 bases that no gene match accounts for. The CDR3 measures 15 amino acids from cysteine to phenylalanine. The entry retains the CDR3 DNA only, 45 bases that are in frame from base 1. CDR1 is given as SGHTA and CDR2 as FQGNSA, both from the germline V gene.

In regard to this clone: Its antigen is still unknown. No much larger clone exists at a distance of one base, and base qualities are not known.

TCRbeta CDR3 regions were amplified from genomic DNA by means of the immunoSEQ Assay, a bias-controlled multiplex PCR. In the source study's methods: The number of nucleated cells in each sample was estimated from the amplification of reference gene primers within the assay. To quantify the absolute abundance of each unique TCRbeta CDR3 rearrangement, sequence reads were collapsed and filtered. Productive Simpson clonality was computed per sample as the square root of Simpson's diversity index over productive rearrangements. TCRdb mirrors the immuneACCESS table, restricted to in-frame sequences. Some clones are absent from its copies; in checked studies, under half trace to an unresolved V gene, and the reason for the others is unknown. From that table come the V and J calls and clone size; the DNA was used to work out D and trimming. The sample contains around 150,000 clones, 75% to 85% of them found a single time. 3% to 3.5% of the sample rests with the top ten.

The TCR originated in a woman in her sixties who had recovered from COVID-19. The chain uses TRBV7-2 and TRBJ2-1; 15 bases in the junction line up with TRBD2. Sequences were obtained from PBMCs or T cells enriched from blood (not recorded which). The CDR3 in this case is CASSLGTSGGAFRFF. The nucleotides read TGTGCCAGCAGCTTAGGGACTAGCGGGGGGGCCTTTCGGTTCTTC.